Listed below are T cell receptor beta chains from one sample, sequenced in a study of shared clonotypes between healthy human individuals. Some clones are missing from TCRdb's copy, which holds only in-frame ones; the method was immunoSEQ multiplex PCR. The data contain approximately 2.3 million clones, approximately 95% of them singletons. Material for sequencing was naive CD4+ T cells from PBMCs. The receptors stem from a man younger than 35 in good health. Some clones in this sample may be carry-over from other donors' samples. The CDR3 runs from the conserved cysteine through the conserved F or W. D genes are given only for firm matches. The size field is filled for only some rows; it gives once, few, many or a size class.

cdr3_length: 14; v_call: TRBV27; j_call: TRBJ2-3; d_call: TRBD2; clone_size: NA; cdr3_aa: CASSFGRTSDTQYF; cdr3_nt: TGTGCCAGCAGTTTCGGGAGGACCTCAGATACGCAGTATTTT
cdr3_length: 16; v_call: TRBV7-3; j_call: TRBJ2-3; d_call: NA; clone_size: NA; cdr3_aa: CASSLTLGGSADTQYF; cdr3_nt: TGTGCCAGCAGCTTAACGTTGGGGGGTAGCGCAGATACGCAGTATTTT
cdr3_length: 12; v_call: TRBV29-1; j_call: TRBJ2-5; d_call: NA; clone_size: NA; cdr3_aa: CSVVGQQETQYF; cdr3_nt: TGCAGCGTTGTAGGTCAGCAAGAGACCCAGTACTTC
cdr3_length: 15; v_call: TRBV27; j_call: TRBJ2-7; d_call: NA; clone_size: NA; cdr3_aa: CASTTGRGALREQYF; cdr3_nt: TGTGCCAGCACCACGGGAAGGGGGGCTCTGAGGGAGCAGTACTTC
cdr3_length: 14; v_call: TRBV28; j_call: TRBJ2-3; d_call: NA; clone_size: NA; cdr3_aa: CASSPPAGQDTQYF; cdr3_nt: TGTGCCAGCAGTCCCCCGGCGGGACAAGATACGCAGTATTTT
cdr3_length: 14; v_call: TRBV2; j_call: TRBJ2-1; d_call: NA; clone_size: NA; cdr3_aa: CASSGRGVGPIKFF; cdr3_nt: TGTGCCAGCAGTGGGAGGGGGGTTGGCCCTATCAAGTTCTTC
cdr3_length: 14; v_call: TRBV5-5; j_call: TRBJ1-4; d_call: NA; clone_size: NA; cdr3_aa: CASSGGQDNEKLFF; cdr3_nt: TGTGCCAGCAGCGGGGGGCAGGATAATGAAAAACTGTTTTTT
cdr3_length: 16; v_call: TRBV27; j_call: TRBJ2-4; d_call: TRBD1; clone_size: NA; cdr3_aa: CASSRIGQGAENIQYF; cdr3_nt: TGTGCCAGCAGCCGAATTGGACAGGGGGCTGAAAACATTCAGTACTTC
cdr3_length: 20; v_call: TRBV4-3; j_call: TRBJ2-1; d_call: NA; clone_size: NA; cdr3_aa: CASSQFPHSGWTAQYNEQFF; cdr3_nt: TGCGCCAGCAGCCAATTCCCACATAGCGGTTGGACGGCTCAGTACAATGAGCAGTTCTTC
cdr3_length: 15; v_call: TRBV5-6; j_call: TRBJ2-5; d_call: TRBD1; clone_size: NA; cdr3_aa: CASSPDRGHQETQYF; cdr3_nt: TGTGCCAGCAGCCCGGACAGGGGCCACCAAGAGACCCAGTACTTC
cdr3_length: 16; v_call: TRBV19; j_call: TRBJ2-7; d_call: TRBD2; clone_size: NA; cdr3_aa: CASSINLFGTSYEQYF; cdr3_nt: TGTGCCAGTAGTATCAATCTATTTGGGACTAGCTACGAGCAGTACTTC
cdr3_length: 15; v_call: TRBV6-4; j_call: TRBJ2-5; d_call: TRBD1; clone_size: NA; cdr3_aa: CASSDLTGGQETQYF; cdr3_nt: TGTGCCAGCAGTGACTTGACAGGGGGACAAGAGACCCAGTACTTC
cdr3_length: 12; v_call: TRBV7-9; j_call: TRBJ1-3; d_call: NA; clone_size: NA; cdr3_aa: CASSLQSDTIYF; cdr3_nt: TGTGCCAGCAGCTTACAGAGCGACACCATATATTTT
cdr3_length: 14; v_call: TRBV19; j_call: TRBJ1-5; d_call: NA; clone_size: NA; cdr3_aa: CASSIREGNQPQHF; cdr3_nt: TGTGCCAGTAGTATACGAGAGGGCAATCAGCCCCAGCATTTT
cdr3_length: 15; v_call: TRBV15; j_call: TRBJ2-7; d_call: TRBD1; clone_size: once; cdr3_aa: CATSRVPGGRYEQYF; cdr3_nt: TGTGCCACCAGCAGGGTACCAGGGGGCCGGTACGAGCAGTACTTC
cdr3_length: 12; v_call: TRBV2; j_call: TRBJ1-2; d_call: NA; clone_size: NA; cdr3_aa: CASRPNPYGYTF; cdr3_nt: TGTGCCAGCAGACCCAATCCCTATGGCTACACCTTC
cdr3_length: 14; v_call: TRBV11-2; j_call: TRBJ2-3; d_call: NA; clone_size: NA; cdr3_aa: CASSLVVGTDTQYF; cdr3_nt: TGTGCCAGCAGCTTAGTTGTGGGCACAGATACGCAGTATTTT
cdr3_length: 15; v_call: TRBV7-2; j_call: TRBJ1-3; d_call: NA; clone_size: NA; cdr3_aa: CASSLGPNSGNTIYF; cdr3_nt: TGTGCCAGCAGCCTCGGGCCGAACTCTGGAAACACCATATATTTT
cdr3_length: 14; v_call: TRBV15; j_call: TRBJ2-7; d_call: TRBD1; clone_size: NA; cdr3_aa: CATSREGRRGPQYF; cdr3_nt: TGTGCCACCAGCAGAGAAGGCAGAAGGGGGCCGCAGTACTTC
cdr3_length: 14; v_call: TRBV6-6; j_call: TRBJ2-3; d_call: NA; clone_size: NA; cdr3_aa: CASSYGGRADTQYF; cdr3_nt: TGTGCCAGCAGTTATGGGGGGCGGGCAGATACGCAGTATTTT
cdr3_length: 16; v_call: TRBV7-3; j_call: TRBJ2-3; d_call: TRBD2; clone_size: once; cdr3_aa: CASSLGLAGATDTQYF; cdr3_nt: TGTGCCAGCAGCTTGGGACTAGCGGGAGCCACAGATACGCAGTATTTT
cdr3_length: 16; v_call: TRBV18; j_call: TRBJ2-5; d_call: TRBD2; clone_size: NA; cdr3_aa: CASSPPQGLAGETQYF; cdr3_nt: TGTGCCAGCTCACCCCCGCAGGGACTAGCGGGAGAGACCCAGTACTTC
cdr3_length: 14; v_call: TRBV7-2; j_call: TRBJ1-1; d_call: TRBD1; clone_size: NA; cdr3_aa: CASSLNRGDTEAFF; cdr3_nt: TGTGCCAGCAGCTTAAACAGGGGGGACACTGAAGCTTTCTTT
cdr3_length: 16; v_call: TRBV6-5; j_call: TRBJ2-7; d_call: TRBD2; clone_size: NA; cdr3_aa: CASSYSGTSTRYEQYF; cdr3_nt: TGTGCCAGCAGTTACTCTGGGACTAGCACAAGATACGAGCAGTACTTC
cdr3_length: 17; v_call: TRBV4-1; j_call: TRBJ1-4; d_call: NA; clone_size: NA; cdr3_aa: CASSQEPYPARREKLFF; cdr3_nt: TGCGCCAGCAGCCAAGAACCCTATCCCGCCCGTCGGGAAAAACTGTTTTTT
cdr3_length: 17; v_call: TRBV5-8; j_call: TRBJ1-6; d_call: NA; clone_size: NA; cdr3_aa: CASSLIQGPEINSPLHF; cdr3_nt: TGTGCCAGCAGCTTGATACAGGGCCCAGAAATTAATTCACCCCTCCACTTT
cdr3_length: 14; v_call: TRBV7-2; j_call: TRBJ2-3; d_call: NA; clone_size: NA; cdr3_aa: CASSLVGGSDTQYF; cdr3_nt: TGTGCCAGCAGCTTAGTTGGCGGCTCGGATACGCAGTATTTT
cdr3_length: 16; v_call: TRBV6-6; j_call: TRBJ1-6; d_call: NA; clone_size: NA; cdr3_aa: CASSHPPGTYNSPLHF; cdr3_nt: TGTGCCAGCAGTCACCCGCCGGGAACATATAATTCACCCCTCCACTTT
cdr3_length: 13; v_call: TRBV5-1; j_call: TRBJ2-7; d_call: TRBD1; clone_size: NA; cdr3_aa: CASSLEGQGANYF; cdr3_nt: TGCGCCAGCAGCTTGGAAGGACAGGGGGCAAACTACTTC
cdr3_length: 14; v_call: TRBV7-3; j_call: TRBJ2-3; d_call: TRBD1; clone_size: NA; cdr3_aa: CASSTGTGTDTQYF; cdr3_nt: TGTGCCAGCAGTACCGGGACAGGCACAGATACGCAGTATTTT
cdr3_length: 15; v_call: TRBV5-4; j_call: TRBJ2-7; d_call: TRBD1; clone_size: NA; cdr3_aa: CASSEPGTGPHEQYF; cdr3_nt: TGTGCCAGCAGCGAACCCGGGACAGGGCCCCACGAGCAGTACTTC
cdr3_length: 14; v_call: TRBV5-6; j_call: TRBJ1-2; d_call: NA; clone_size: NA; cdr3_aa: CASSLSGIDYGYTF; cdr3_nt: TGTGCCAGCAGCTTGTCAGGGATAGACTATGGCTACACCTTC
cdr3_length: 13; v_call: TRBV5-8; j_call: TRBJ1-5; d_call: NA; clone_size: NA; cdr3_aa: CASSFGGSQPQHF; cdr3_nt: TGTGCCAGCAGCTTTGGAGGTTCCCAGCCCCAGCATTTT
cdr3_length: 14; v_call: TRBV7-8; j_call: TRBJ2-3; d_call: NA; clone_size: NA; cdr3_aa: CASSPFWSTDTQYF; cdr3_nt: TGTGCCAGCAGCCCGTTCTGGAGCACAGATACGCAGTATTTT
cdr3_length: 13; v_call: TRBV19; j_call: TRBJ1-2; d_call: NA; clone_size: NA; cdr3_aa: CASSSGASYGYTF; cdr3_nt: TGTGCCAGTAGTTCGGGAGCGAGCTATGGCTACACCTTC
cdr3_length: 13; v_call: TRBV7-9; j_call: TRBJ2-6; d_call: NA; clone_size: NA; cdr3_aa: CAGGGAGANVLTF; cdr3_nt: TGTGCCGGAGGAGGGGCTGGGGCCAACGTCCTGACTTTC
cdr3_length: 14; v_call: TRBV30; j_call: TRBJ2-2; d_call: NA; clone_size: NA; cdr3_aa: CAWEESTNTGELFF; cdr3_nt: TGTGCCTGGGAGGAATCAACGAACACCGGGGAGCTGTTTTTT
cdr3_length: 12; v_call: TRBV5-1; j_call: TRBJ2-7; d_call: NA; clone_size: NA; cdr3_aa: CASSPDFYEQYF; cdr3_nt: TGCGCCAGCAGCCCCGATTTCTACGAGCAGTACTTC
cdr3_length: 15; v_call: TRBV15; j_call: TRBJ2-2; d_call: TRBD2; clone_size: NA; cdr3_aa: CATSRPSGNTGELFF; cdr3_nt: TGTGCCACCAGCAGACCTAGCGGGAACACCGGGGAGCTGTTTTTT
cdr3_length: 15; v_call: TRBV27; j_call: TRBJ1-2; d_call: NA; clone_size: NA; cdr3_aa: CASSLSGAIFYGYTF; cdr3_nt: TGTGCCAGCAGTTTATCGGGGGCCATCTTCTATGGCTACACCTTC
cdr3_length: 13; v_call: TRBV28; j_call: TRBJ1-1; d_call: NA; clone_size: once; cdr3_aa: CASSLAGGTEAFF; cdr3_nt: TGTGCCAGCAGTTTAGCCGGTGGGACTGAAGCTTTCTTT
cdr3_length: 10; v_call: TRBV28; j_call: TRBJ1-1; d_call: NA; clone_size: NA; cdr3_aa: CASSTTEAFF; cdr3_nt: TGTGCCAGCAGCACAACTGAAGCTTTCTTT
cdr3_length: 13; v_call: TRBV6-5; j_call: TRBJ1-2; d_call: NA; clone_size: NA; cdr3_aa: CASSPERYYGYTF; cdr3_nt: TGTGCCAGCAGCCCAGAAAGATACTATGGCTACACCTTC
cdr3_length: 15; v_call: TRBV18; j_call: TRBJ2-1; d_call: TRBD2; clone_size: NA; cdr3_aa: CASSMSGRVSNEQFF; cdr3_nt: TGTGCCAGCTCCATGAGCGGGAGGGTGAGCAATGAGCAGTTCTTC
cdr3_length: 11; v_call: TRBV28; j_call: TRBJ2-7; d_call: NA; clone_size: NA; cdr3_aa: CASSFQYEQYF; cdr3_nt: TGTGCCAGCAGTTTCCAGTACGAGCAGTACTTC
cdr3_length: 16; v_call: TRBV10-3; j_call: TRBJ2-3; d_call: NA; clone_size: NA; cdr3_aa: CAISDPSGTSTDTQYF; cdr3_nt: TGTGCCATCAGTGACCCTTCCGGGACTAGCACAGATACGCAGTATTTT
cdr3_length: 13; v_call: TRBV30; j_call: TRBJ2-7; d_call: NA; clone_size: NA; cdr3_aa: CAWSAGHVYEQYF; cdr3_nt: TGTGCCTGGAGTGCAGGTCACGTCTACGAGCAGTACTTC
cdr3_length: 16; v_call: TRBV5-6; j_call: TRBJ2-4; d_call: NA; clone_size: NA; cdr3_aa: CASSLERVATRNIQYF; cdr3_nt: TGTGCCAGCAGCTTGGAAAGGGTAGCGACCAGAAACATTCAGTACTTC
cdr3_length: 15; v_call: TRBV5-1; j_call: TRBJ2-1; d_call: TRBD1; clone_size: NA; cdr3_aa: CASSLDGQGYNEQFF; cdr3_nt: TGCGCCAGCAGCTTGGATGGACAGGGATACAATGAGCAGTTCTTC
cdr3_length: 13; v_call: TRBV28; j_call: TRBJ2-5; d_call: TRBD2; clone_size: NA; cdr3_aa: CASRPSGAITQYF; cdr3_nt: TGTGCCAGCAGACCCAGCGGGGCCATAACCCAGTACTTC
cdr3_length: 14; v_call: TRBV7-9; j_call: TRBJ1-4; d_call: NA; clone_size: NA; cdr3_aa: CASSLPSGVEILFF; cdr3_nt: TGTGCCAGCAGCTTACCCTCCGGGGTCGAGATACTGTTTTTT
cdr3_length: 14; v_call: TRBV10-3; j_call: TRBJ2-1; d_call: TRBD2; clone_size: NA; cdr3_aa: CAISEILAANEQFF; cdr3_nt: TGTGCCATCAGTGAAATACTAGCGGCAAATGAGCAGTTCTTC
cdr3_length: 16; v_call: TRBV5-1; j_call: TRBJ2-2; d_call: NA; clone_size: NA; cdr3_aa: CASSLRTVPLSGELFF; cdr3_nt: TGCGCCAGCAGCTTGAGGACAGTCCCGCTCTCCGGGGAGCTGTTTTTT
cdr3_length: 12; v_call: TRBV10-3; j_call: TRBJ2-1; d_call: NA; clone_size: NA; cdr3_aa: CAIKAIGNEQFF; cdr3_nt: TGTGCCATCAAGGCGATAGGCAATGAGCAGTTCTTC
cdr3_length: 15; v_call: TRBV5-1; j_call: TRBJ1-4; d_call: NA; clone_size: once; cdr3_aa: CASSFSGATNEKLFF; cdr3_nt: TGCGCCAGCAGCTTCTCGGGGGCAACTAATGAAAAACTGTTTTTT
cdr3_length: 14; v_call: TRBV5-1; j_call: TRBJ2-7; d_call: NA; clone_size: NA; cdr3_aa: CASSLDRVSYEQYF; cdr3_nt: TGCGCCAGCAGCTTGGACAGGGTCTCCTACGAGCAGTACTTC
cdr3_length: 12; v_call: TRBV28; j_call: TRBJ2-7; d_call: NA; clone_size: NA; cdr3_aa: CASSSPGVRQYF; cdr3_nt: TGTGCCAGCAGTTCCCCTGGGGTAAGGCAGTACTTC